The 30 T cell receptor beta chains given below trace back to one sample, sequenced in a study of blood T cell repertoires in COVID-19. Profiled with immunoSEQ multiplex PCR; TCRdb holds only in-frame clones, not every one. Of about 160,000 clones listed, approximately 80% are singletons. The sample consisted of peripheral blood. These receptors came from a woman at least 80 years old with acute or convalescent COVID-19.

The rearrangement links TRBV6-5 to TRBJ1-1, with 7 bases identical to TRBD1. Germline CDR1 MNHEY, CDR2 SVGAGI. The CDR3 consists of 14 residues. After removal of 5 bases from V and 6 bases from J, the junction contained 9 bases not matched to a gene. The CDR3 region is CASSPQGGLPEAFF. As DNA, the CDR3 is TGTGCCAGCAGTCCCCAAGGGGGCCTACCTGAAGCTTTCTTT.

CDR3 in amino acids: CAWSAGTVNSPLHF. The CDR3 nucleotides read TGTGCCTGGAGCGCCGGGACAGTAAATTCACCCCTCCACTTT. The rearrangement uses TRBV30 and TRBJ1-6, with 7 bases that match TRBD1. CDR3 length: 14 amino acids. Germline V gene lookup returns CDR1 GTSNPN and CDR2 SVGIG (reference sequence). J lost 7 bases, V lost 3 bases, and 6 bases had no gene match.

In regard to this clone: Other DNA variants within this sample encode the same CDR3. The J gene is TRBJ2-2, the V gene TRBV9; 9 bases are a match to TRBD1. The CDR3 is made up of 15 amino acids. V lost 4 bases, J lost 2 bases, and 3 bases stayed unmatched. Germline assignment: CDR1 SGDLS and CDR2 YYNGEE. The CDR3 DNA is TGTGCCAGCAGCTTGACAGGGGGAAACACCGGGGAGCTGTTTTTT. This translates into CASSLTGGNTGELFF.

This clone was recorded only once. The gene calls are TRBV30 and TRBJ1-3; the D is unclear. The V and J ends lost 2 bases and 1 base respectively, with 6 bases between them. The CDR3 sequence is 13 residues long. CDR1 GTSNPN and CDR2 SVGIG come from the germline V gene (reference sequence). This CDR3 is CAWSHGSGNTIYF. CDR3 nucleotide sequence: TGTGCCTGGAGTCACGGTTCTGGAAACACCATATATTTT.

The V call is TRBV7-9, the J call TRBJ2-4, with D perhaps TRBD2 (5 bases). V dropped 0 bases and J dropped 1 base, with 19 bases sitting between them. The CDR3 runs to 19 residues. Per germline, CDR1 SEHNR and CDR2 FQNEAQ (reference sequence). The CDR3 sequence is CASSLALDPWESAKNIQYF. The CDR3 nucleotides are TGTGCCAGCAGCTTAGCCCTCGACCCGTGGGAGAGTGCCAAAAACATTCAGTACTTC.

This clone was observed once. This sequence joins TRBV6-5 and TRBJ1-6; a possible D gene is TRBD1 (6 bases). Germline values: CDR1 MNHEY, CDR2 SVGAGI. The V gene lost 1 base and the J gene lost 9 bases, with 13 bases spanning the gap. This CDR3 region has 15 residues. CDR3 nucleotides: TGTGCCAGCAGTTACTACAGGGAAGAGAGTTCACCCCTCCACTTT. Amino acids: CASSYYREESSPLHF.

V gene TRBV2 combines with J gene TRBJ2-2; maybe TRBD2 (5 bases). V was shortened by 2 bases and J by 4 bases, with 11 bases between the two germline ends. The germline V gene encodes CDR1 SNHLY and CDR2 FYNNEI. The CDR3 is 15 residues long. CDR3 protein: CASSERGRGTGELFF. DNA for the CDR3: TGTGCCAGCAGTGAACGTGGGAGAGGCACCGGGGAGCTGTTTTTT.

CDR3 bases: TGTGCCAGTAGTAGGGCAGTAAATTCACCCCTCCACTTT. Its translation is CASSRAVNSPLHF. The chain combines TRBV19 with TRBJ1-6; D not resolved. With 4 bases removed from V and 7 bases from J, the gap between germline ends came to 8 bases. This CDR3 is built from 13 residues. CDR1 is LNHDA and CDR2 is SQIVND in the germline V gene (reference sequence). Using reference TRBV19 and TRBJ1-6 for the parts outside the CDR3, the full variable domain is DGGITQSPKYLFRKEGQNVTLSCEQNLNHDAMYWYRQDPGQGLRLIYYSQIVNDFQKGDIAEGYSVSREKKESFPLTVTSAQKNPTAFYLCASSRAVNSPLHFGNGTRLTVT.

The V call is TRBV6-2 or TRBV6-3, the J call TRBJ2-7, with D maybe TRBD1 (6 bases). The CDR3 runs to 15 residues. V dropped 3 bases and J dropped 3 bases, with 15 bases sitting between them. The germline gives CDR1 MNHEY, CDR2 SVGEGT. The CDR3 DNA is TGTGCCAGCAGTTATAGGGGGACGGAGGACTACGAGCAGTACTTC. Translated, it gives CASSYRGTEDYEQYF.

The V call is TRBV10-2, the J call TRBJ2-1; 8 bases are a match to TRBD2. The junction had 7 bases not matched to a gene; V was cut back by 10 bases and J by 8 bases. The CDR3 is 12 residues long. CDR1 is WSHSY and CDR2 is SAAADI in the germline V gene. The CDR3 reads CATSGSGYEQFF. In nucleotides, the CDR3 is TGCGCCACCAGCGGGAGTGGGTATGAGCAGTTCTTC.

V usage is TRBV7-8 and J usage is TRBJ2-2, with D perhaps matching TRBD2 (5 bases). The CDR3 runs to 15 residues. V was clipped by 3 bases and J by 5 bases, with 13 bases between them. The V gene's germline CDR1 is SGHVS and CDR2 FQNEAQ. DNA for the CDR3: TGTGCCAGCAGCTTTGAGGGCATGGGTACCGGGGAGCTGTTTTTT. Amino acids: CASSFEGMGTGELFF.

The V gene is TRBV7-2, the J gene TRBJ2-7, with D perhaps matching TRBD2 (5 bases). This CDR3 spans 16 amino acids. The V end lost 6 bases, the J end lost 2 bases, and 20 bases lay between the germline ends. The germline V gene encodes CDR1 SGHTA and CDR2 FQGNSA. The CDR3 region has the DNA TGTGCCAGCAGTAGGTTGGCGGGTACAATTCCCTACGAGCAGTACTTC. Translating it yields CASSRLAGTIPYEQYF. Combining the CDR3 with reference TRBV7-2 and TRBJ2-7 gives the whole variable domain GAGVSQSPSNKVTEKGKDVELRCDPISGHTALYWYRQSLGQGLEFLIYFQGNSAPDKSGLPSDRFSAERTGGSVSTLTIQRTQQEDSAVYLCASSRLAGTIPYEQYFGPGTRLTVT.

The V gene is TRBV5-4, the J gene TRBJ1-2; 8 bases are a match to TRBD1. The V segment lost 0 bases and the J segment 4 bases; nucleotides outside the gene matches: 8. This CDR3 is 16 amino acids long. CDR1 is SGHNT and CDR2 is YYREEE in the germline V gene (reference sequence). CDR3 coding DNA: TGTGCCAGCAGCTTGGTATCGCAGGGGGCCCTCTATGGCTACACCTTC. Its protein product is CASSLVSQGALYGYTF.

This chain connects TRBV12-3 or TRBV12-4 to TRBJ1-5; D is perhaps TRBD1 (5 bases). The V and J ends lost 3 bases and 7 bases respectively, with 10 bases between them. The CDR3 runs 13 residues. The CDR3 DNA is TGTGCCAGCAGTTTGCAGGGTAGGCAGCCCCAGCATTTT. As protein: CASSLQGRQPQHF.

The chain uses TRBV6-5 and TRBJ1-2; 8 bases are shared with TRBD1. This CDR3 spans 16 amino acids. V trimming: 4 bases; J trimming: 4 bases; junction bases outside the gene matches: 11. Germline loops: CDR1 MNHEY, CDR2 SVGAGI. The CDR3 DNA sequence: TGTGCCAGCAGTTCGGACAGGGCCCCACTAGGCTATGGCTACACCTTC. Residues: CASSSDRAPLGYGYTF.

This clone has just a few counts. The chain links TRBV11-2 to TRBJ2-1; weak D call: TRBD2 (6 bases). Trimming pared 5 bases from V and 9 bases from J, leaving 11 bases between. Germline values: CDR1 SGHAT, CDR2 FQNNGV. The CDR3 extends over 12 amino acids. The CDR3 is CASSPSGREQFF. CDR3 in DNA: TGTGCCAGCAGCCCCAGCGGGCGTGAGCAGTTCTTC. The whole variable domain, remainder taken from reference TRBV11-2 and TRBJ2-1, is EAGVAQSPRYKIIEKRQSVAFWCNPISGHATLYWYQQILGQGPKLLIQFQNNGVVDDSQLPKDRFSAERLKGVDSTLKIQPAKLEDSAVYLCASSPSGREQFFGPGTRLTVL.

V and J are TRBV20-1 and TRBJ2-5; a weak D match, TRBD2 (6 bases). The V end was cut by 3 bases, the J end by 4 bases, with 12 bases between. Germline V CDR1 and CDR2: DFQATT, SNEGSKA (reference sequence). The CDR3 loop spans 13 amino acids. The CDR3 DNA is TGCAGTGCTAGTCTAGCGAAAGGAGAGACCCAGTACTTC. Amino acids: CSASLAKGETQYF.

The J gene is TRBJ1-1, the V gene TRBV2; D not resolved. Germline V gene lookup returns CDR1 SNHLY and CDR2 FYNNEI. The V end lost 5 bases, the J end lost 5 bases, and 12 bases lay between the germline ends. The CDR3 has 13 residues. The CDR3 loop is CASSILRGTEAFF. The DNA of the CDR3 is TGTGCCAGCAGTATCCTTCGCGGGACTGAAGCTTTCTTT.

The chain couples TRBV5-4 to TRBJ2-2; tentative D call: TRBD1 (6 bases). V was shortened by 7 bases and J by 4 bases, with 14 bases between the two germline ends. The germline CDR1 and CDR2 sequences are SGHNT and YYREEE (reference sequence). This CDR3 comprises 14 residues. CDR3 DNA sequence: TGTGCCAGCGCCCAGGGGTCGGGCACCGGGGAGCTGTTTTTT. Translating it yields CASAQGSGTGELFF. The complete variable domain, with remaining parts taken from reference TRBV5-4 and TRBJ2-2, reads ETGVTQSPTHLIKTRGQQVTLRCSSQSGHNTVSWYQQALGQGPQFIFQYYREEENGRGNFPPRFSGLQFPNYSSELNVNALELDDSALYLCASAQGSGTGELFFGEGSRLTVL.

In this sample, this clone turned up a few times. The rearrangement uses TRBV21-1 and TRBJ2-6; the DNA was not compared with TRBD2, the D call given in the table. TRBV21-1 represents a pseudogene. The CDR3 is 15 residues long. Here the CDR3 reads CAIPSGRAGANVLTF. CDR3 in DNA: TGTGCCATCCCTAGCGGGAGGGCTGGGGCCAACGTCCTGACTTTC.

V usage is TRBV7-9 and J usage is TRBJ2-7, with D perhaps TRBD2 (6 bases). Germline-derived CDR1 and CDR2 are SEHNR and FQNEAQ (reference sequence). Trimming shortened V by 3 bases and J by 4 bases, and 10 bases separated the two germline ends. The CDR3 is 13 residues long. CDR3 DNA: TGTGCCAGCAGCTTTCCGGCGGGGTACGAGCAGTACTTC. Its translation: CASSFPAGYEQYF.

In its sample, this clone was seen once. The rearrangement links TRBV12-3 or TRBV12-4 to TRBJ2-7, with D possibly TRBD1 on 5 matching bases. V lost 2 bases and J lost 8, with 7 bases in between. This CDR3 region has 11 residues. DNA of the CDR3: TGTGCCAGCAGTTTAAAGGGGAAGCAGTACTTC. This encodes CASSLKGKQYF.

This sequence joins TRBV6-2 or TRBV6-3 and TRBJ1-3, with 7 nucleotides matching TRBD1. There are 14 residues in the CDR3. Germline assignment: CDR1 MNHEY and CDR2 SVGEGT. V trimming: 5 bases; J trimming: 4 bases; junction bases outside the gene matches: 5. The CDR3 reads CASSHGTVGNTIYF. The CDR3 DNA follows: TGTGCCAGCAGTCACGGGACAGTCGGAAACACCATATATTTT.

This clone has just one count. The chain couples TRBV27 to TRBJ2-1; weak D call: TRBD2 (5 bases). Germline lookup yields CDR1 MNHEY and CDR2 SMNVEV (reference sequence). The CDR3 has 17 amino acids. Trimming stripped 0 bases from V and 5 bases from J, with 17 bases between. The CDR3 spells CASSLSGSGPINNEQFF. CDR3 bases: TGTGCCAGCAGTTTATCGGGGAGCGGTCCCATAAACAATGAGCAGTTCTTC.

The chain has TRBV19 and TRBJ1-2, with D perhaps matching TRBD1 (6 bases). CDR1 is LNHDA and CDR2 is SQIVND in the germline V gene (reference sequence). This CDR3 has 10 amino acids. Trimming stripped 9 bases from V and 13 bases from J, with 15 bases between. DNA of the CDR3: TGTGCCAGACGGGACAATAGATGCACCTTC. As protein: CARRDNRCTF.

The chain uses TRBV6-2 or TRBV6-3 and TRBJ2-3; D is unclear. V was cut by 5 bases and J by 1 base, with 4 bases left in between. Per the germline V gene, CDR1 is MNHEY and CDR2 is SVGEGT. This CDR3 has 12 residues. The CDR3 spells CASSLGTDTQYF. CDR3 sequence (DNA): TGTGCCAGCAGTCTTGGCACAGATACGCAGTATTTT.

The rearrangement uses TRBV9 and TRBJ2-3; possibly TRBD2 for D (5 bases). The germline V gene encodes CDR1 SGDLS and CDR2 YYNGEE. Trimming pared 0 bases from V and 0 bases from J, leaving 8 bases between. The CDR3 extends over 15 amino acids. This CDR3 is CASSVASGSTDTQYF. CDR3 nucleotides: TGTGCCAGCAGCGTAGCCAGCGGTAGCACAGATACGCAGTATTTT.

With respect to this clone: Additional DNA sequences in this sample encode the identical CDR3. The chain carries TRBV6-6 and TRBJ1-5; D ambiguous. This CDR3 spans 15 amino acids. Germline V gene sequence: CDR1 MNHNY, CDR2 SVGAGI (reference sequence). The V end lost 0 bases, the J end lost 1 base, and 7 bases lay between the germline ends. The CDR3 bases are TGTGCCAGCAGTTACTCCCAGGCCAGCAATCAGCCCCAGCATTTT. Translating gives CASSYSQASNQPQHF.

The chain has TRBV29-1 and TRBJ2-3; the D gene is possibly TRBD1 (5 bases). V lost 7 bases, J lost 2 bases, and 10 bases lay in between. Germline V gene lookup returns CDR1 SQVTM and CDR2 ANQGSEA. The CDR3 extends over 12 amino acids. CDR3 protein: CSALTATDTQYF. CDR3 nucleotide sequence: TGCAGCGCGCTGACAGCCACAGATACGCAGTATTTT.

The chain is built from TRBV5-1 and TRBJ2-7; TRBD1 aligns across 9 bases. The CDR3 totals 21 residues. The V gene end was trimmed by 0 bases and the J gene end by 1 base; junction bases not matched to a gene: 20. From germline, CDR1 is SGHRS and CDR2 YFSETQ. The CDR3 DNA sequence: TGCGCCAGCAGCTTGGTCGGTTGGGGTCAGTCGGGACAGGGAAAATCCTACGAGCAGTACTTC. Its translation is CASSLVGWGQSGQGKSYEQYF.